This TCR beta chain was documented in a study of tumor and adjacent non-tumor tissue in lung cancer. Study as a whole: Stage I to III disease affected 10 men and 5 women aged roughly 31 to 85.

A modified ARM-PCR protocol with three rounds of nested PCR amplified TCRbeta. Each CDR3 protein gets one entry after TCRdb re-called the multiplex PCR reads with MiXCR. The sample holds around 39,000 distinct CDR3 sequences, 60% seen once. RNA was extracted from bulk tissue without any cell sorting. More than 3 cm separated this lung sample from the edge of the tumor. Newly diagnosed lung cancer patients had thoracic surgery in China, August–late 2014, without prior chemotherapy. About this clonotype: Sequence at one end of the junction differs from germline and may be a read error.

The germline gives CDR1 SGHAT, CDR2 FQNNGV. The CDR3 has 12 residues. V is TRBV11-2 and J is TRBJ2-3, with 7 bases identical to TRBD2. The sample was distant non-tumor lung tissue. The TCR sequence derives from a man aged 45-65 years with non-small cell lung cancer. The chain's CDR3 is CACSFPVLARNF. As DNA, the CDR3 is TGTGCCTGCAGTTTCCCGGTACTAGCGAGAAATTTT.